The source of this T cell receptor (beta chain) is a study of T cell responses to AZD1222 COVID-19 vaccine. General observations from the study: Recipients of two AZD1222 doses showed rising Spike-specific TCR breadth and depth. The repertoires were collected only after the peak T cell response. In a largely white British group with more females than males, clonal diversity was possibly underestimated. At 160-218 and 743-854, vaccine-associated CD4 TCRs were dominant, and they spanned spike.

Some clones are missing from TCRdb's copy, which holds only in-frame ones; the method was immunoSEQ multiplex PCR. This sample yields about 140,000 clones, of which more than 75% are seen a single time; approximately 3% belongs to the top ten. About this clone itself: Its antigen is not known.

The receptor was isolated from an adult who received the AZD1222 COVID-19 vaccine. The sequencing used peripheral blood, collected 28 days after the second AZD1222 dose.

DNA for the CDR3: TGTGCCATCAGTGATTTGGGACTACCCCTCCACTTT. Translated, it gives CAISDLGLPLHF. The chain carries TRBV10-3 and TRBJ1-6; D perhaps matches TRBD1 (5 bases). There are 12 residues in the CDR3. Germline V lookup: CDR1 ENHRY, CDR2 SYGVKD. V gave up 3 bases and J gave up 12 bases, with 9 bases separating them.